These T cell receptor beta chains were read from a single sample in a study of Ad26.COV2.S vaccination and SARS-CoV-2 variants. Method: immunoSEQ multiplex PCR; TCRdb's copy keeps in-frame clones and lacks some. This table holds about 480,000 clones, 87% found once. The starting material was peripheral blood, obtained in a trial of Ad26.COV2.S vaccine versus placebo. These receptors were collected from a person between 18 and 65 years old who received the Ad26.COV2.S COVID-19 vaccine or a placebo. CDR3s include the opening cysteine and the closing phenylalanine or tryptophan. Fields, in order: clone size, D gene, V gene, J gene, CDR3 protein, CDR3 DNA. A D gene is named only where the DNA matches it firmly. The listing skips clone size in some rows; elsewhere it reads once, few, many or a size class.

.	.	TRBV9	TRBJ2-1	CASSVVTGNEQFF	TGTGCCAGCAGCGTAGTTACGGGGAATGAGCAGTTCTTC
.	.	TRBV19	TRBJ2-3	CASSIGRDTQYF	TGTGCCAGTAGTATAGGTCGAGATACGCAGTATTTT
.	.	TRBV28	TRBJ2-2	CASSLYGVNTGELFF	TGTGCCAGCAGCCTTTATGGGGTGAACACCGGGGAGCTGTTTTTT
.	.	TRBV5-8	TRBJ1-1	CASSSEQGLNTEAFF	TGTGCCAGCAGCTCGGAACAGGGACTGAACACTGAAGCTTTCTTT
.	.	TRBV5-5	TRBJ1-1	CASSFVQRNIAAEAFF	TGTGCCAGCAGCTTTGTACAGAGGAACATCGCCGCTGAAGCTTTCTTT
few	.	TRBV6-5	TRBJ2-7	CASSYSERHEQYF	TGTGCCAGCAGTTACTCGGAGCGTCACGAGCAGTACTTC
once	.	TRBV12-3/TRBV12-4	TRBJ1-1	CASSLVVGTEAFF	TGTGCCAGCAGTTTAGTGGTAGGTACTGAAGCTTTCTTT
once	.	TRBV15	TRBJ1-5	CATSRPGEFANQPQHF	TGTGCCACCAGCAGGCCGGGAGAATTTGCCAATCAGCCCCAGCATTTT
.	.	TRBV7-2	TRBJ1-5	CASSPRGGAGNQPQHF	TGTGCCAGCAGCCCAAGGGGGGGGGCTGGCAATCAGCCCCAGCATTTT
.	.	TRBV4-2	TRBJ2-3	CASSVYRDQSDTQYF	TGTGCCAGCAGCGTTTACCGGGACCAATCGGATACGCAGTATTTT
.	TRBD1	TRBV14	TRBJ2-7	CASSQLRLTGTGGFGYEQYF	TGTGCCAGCAGCCAATTGAGGCTTACCGGGACAGGGGGCTTTGGGTACGAGCAGTACTTC
.	.	TRBV27	TRBJ1-4	CASSAEPGRREKLFF	TGTGCCAGCAGCGCTGAGCCGGGTAGACGTGAAAAACTGTTTTTT
few	TRBD1	TRBV30	TRBJ2-5	CAWKQGAVVTQYF	TGTGCCTGGAAACAGGGGGCTGTAGTGACCCAGTACTTC
.	.	TRBV28	TRBJ2-1	CASRGGGSYNEQFF	TGTGCCAGCAGGGGAGGAGGCTCCTACAATGAGCAGTTCTTC
.	.	TRBV6-2/TRBV6-3	TRBJ2-7	CASSYPRGRGPSYEQYF	TGTGCCAGCAGTTACCCCCGTGGGCGCGGGCCCTCCTACGAGCAGTACTTC
.	.	TRBV9	TRBJ2-5	CASSVGPRLETQYF	TGTGCCAGCAGCGTGGGTCCGAGGTTGGAGACCCAGTACTTC
once	TRBD2	TRBV11-3	TRBJ2-1	CASSPTTSDEQFF	TGTGCCAGCAGCCCGACGACTAGCGATGAGCAGTTCTTC
.	.	TRBV11-2	TRBJ2-5	CASSLGRQEVQYF	TGTGCCAGCAGCTTAGGGCGGCAGGAGGTCCAGTACTTC
.	TRBD1	TRBV28	TRBJ2-7	CASKTGSVQYF	TGTGCCAGCAAGACAGGGTCGGTGCAGTACTTC
.	.	TRBV3-1/TRBV3-2	TRBJ2-1	CASSPGTCHSREQFF	TGTGCCAGCAGCCCTGGGACTTGCCACTCCCGGGAGCAGTTCTTC
.	TRBD1	TRBV30	TRBJ2-2	CAWSVADRVAGELFF	TGTGCCTGGAGTGTAGCCGACAGGGTGGCCGGGGAGCTGTTTTTT
.	.	TRBV6-5	TRBJ1-1	CASRNPGQNTEAFF	TGTGCCAGCAGAAACCCGGGACAGAACACTGAAGCTTTCTTT
.	.	TRBV7-9	TRBJ2-5	CASSPRIVEETQYF	TGTGCCAGCAGCCCGAGGATAGTAGAAGAGACCCAGTACTTC
.	.	TRBV9	TRBJ2-5	CASSVGSAPRETQYF	TGTGCCAGCAGCGTAGGGTCAGCCCCCAGGGAGACCCAGTACTTC
.	.	TRBV5-6	TRBJ2-1	CASSLYGLEQFF	TGTGCCAGCAGCTTGTATGGGTTGGAGCAGTTCTTC
once	.	TRBV6-5	TRBJ2-3	CASSPWGASTDTQYF	TGTGCCAGCAGCCCATGGGGGGCTAGCACAGATACGCAGTATTTT
.	TRBD2	TRBV19	TRBJ2-1	CASIGLAGPYNEQFF	TGTGCCAGTATCGGCTTAGCGGGCCCCTACAATGAGCAGTTCTTC
once	.	TRBV9	TRBJ1-1	CASSVVGGEAFF	TGTGCCAGCAGCGTGGTCGGTGGTGAAGCTTTCTTT
.	.	TRBV19	TRBJ2-1	CASSPWGVYNEQFF	TGTGCCAGTAGTCCCTGGGGGGTATACAATGAGCAGTTCTTC
.	TRBD1	TRBV30	TRBJ2-7	CAWSRGQRNYEQYF	TGTGCCTGGAGTAGGGGGCAAAGGAACTACGAGCAGTACTTC
.	.	TRBV13	TRBJ1-2	CASSRGNGYTF	TGTGCCAGCAGCCGGGGCAACGGCTACACCTTC
.	.	TRBV6-5	TRBJ2-7	CASSRVRDEQYF	TGTGCCAGCAGCCGCGTCAGGGACGAGCAGTACTTC
.	.	TRBV6-5	TRBJ1-1	CASNAPGSSNTEAFF	TGTGCCAGCAATGCCCCCGGAAGCTCGAACACTGAAGCTTTCTTT
.	.	TRBV11-3	TRBJ2-7	CASSLGPFSYEQYF	TGTGCCAGCAGCTTAGGCCCTTTCTCCTACGAGCAGTACTTC
.	.	TRBV30	TRBJ1-1	CAWSSLTEAFF	TGTGCCTGGAGTAGCCTCACTGAAGCTTTCTTT
.	TRBD1	TRBV5-1	TRBJ1-5	CASSSDRVSNQPQHF	TGCGCCAGCAGTTCGGACAGGGTTAGCAATCAGCCCCAGCATTTT
.	.	TRBV3-1/TRBV3-2	TRBJ2-5	CASSQGKGWETQYF	TGTGCCAGCAGCCAAGGGAAGGGATGGGAGACCCAGTACTTC
few	.	TRBV5-4	TRBJ2-7	CATSRTEKEQYF	TGTGCCACCTCGCGGACCGAAAAAGAGCAGTACTTC
.	.	TRBV4-2	TRBJ2-1	CASSQEAAGFYNEQFF	TGTGCCAGCAGCCAAGAGGCGGCGGGGTTTTACAATGAGCAGTTCTTC
.	.	TRBV9	TRBJ2-7	CASSPGTLSSYEQYF	TGTGCCAGCAGCCCGGGGACTCTCAGCTCCTACGAGCAGTACTTC